This T cell receptor beta chain appears in the sequencing data of a study of cytomegalovirus exposure and HLA in healthy donors. Vbeta (60) and Jbeta (13) primers were used in the PCR. This table comes from immunoSEQ multiplex PCR, and its TCRdb copy is limited to in-frame clones, with some not included. The sample includes some 200,000 clones, 79% of them seen just once. This CDR3 is 14 amino acids long. Germline CDR1 is MNHNS and CDR2 is SASEGT. V dropped 2 bases and J dropped 9; count of bases not matched to a gene: 7. This clonotype was obtained from a woman aged 50 to 60 in good health and CMV-seronegative. The chain couples TRBV6-1 to TRBJ1-5; 7 bases map to TRBD1. Sample: PBMCs. The CDR3 loop is CASSESTGVRPQHF. The DNA for the CDR3 is TGTGCCAGCAGTGAATCCACAGGGGTAAGGCCCCAGCATTTT.